The clone carrying this T cell receptor beta chain showed up many times. One junction end does not reproduce the germline sequence, and a read error may be involved. The data were taken from a study of T-cell memory formation after mild COVID-19. In the study overall: The two donors had largely donor-specific TCR clusters.

The CDR3 is made up of 14 amino acids. TCRdb re-called the 5' RACE reads with MiXCR, one entry per CDR3 protein. The repertoire holds around 340,000 distinct CDR3 sequences, with around 14% as singletons. The chain recombines TRBV12-3 or TRBV12-4 with TRBJ2-7, with 9 bases that match TRBD1. Sequencing was done on a sample of PBMCs or a T cell subset sorted from them (not recorded which). The receptor comes from a man between 18 and 29 years old who had mild COVID-19 (a few samples of this study predate the infection). Cell type and time point are not known. CDR3 loop: CASSLGGSPGQGNF. The CDR3 nucleotides read TGTGCCAGCAGTTTGGGTGGCTCTCCCGGACAGGGGAACTTC.